This is a list of T cell receptor beta chains from one sample in a study of vaccination and CD4 T cells after COVID-19. Each CDR3 protein is one row after TCRdb ran MiXCR on the PCR reads. The sample has more than 10,000 distinct CDR3 sequences, 46% seen once. Their antigens remain unidentified. Material for sequencing was CD4+ T cells from blood, cultured in vitro. The source of these receptors is a human donor who had recovered from COVID-19. The CDR3 runs from the conserved cysteine through the conserved F or W. D genes are given only for firm matches. Not all rows give a size; the values are once, few, many and, for expanded clones, a class.

d_gene	v_gene	len	j_gene	abundance	CDR3aa	CDR3nt
NA	TRBV29-1	12	TRBJ1-1	NA	CSGGERNTEAFF	TGCAGCGGAGGGGAGCGGAACACTGAAGCTTTCTTT
NA	TRBV21-1	14	TRBJ1-2	few	CASSTGHPNYGYTF	TGTGCCAGCAGCACCGGACACCCTAACTATGGCTACACCTTC
TRBD1	TRBV11-3	14	TRBJ1-2	NA	CGSTLSGGGSGYTF	TGTGGCAGCACCCTCTCAGGGGGGGGAAGTGGCTACACCTTC
NA	TRBV5-1	11	TRBJ2-2	NA	CASMNTGELFF	TGCGCCAGCATGAACACCGGGGAGCTGTTTTTT
NA	TRBV19	12	TRBJ1-2	few	CASQDIPYGYTF	TGTGCCAGTCAGGACATCCCCTATGGCTACACCTTC
TRBD1	TRBV6-1	16	TRBJ1-5	NA	CASSRAGQPAGQPQHF	TGTGCCAGCAGTCGGGCGGGACAGCCCGCGGGGCAGCCCCAGCATTTT
NA	TRBV28	13	TRBJ1-5	NA	CASSIGYPPPQHF	TGTGCCAGCAGCATAGGGTATCCCCCGCCCCAGCATTTT
NA	TRBV6-5	14	TRBJ2-1	NA	CASSYVLARNEQFF	TGTGCCAGCAGTTATGTCCTCGCACGGAATGAGCAGTTCTTC
NA	TRBV10-2	15	TRBJ2-2	NA	CASSDEGGYTGELFF	TGCGCCAGCAGTGATGAGGGGGGCTACACCGGGGAGCTGTTTTTT
NA	TRBV7-2	13	TRBJ1-2	NA	CASGLQGIDGYTF	TGTGCCAGCGGCCTTCAGGGGATCGATGGCTACACCTTC
NA	TRBV20-1	12	TRBJ1-3	NA	CSATPAGNTIHF	TGCAGTGCTACCCCAGCTGGAAACACCATACATTTT
NA	TRBV19	14	TRBJ2-7	NA	CASSMTGSSYEQYF	TGTGCCAGTAGTATGACAGGTAGCTCCTACGAGCAGTACTTC
NA	TRBV18	12	TRBJ2-3	NA	CASSPRRDTQYF	TGTGCCAGCTCACCACGGAGAGATACGCAGTATTTT
TRBD1	TRBV6-5	15	TRBJ2-7	NA	CASSYSTGASYEQYF	TGTGCCAGCAGTTACTCGACAGGGGCCTCCTACGAGCAGTACTTC